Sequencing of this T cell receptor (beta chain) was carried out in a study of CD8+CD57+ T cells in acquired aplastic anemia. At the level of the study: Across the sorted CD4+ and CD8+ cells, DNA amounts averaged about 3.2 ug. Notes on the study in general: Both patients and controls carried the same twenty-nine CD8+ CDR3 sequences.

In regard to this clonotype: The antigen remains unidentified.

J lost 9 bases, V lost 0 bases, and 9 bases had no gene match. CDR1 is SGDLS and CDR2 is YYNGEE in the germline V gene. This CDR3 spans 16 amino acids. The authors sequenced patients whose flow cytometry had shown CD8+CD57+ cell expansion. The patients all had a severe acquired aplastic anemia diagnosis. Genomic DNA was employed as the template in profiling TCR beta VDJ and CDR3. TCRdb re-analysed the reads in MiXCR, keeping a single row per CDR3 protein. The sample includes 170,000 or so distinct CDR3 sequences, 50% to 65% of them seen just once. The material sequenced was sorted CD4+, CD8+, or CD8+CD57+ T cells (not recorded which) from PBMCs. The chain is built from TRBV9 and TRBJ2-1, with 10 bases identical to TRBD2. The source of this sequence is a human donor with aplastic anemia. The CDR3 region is CASSVASSGGAAEQFF. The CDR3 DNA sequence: TGTGCCAGCAGCGTAGCCTCAAGCGGGGGGGCGGCTGAGCAGTTCTTC.